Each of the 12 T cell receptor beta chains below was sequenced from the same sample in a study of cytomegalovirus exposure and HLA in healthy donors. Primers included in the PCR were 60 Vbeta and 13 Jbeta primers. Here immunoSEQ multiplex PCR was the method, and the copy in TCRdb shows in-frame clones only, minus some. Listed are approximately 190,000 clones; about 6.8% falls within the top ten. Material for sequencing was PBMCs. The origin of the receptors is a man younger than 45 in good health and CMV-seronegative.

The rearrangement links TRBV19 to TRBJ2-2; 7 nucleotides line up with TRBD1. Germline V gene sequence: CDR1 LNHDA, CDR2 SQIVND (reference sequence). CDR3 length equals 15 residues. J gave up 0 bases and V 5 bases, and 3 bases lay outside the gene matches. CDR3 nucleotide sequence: TGTGCCAGTAGTCCTGGGACAGCGAACACCGGGGAGCTGTTTTTT. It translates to CASSPGTANTGELFF.

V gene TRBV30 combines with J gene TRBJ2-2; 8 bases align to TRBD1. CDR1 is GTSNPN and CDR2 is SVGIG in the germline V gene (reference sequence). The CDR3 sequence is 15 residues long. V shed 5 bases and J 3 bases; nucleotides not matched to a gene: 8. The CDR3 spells CAWSLGQGYTGELFF. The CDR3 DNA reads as TGTGCCTGGTCCCTAGGACAGGGTTACACCGGGGAGCTGTTTTTT.

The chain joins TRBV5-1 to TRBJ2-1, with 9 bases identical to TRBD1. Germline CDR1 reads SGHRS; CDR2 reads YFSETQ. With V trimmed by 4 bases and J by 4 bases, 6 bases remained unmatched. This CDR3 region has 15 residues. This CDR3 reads CASSEWTGEYNEQFF. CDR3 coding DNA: TGCGCCAGCAGCGAGTGGACAGGGGAATACAATGAGCAGTTCTTC. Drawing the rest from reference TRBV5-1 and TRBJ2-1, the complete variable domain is KAGVTQTPRYLIKTRGQQVTLSCSPISGHRSVSWYQQTPGQGLQFLFEYFSETQRNKGNFPGRFSGRQFSNSRSEMNVSTLELGDSALYLCASSEWTGEYNEQFFGPGTRLTVL.

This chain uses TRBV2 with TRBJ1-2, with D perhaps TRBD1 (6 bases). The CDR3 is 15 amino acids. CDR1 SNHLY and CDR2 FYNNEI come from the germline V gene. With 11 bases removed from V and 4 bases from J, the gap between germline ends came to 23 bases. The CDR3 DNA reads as TGTGCCGGGGGTTCACAGGGCCGGGTAGGCTATGGCTACACCTTC. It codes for CAGGSQGRVGYGYTF.

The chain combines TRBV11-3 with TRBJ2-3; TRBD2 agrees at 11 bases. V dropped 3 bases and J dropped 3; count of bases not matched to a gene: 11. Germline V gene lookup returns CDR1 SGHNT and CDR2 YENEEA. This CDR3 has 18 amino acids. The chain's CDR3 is CASSFGLGSGGETDTQYF. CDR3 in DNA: TGTGCCAGCAGCTTCGGTTTAGGTAGCGGGGGGGAAACAGATACGCAGTATTTT. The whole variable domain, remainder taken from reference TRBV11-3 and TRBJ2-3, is EAGVVQSPRYKIIEKKQPVAFWCNPISGHNTLYWYLQNLGQGPELLIRYENEEAVDDSQLPKDRFSAERLKGVDSTLKIQPAELGDSAVYLCASSFGLGSGGETDTQYFGPGTRLTVL.

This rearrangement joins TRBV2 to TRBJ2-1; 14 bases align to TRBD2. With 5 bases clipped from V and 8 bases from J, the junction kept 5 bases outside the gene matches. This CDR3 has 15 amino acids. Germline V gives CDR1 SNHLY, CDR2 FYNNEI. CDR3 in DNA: TGTGCCAGCAGTTGGGGACTAGCGGGAGCGGATGAGCAGTTCTTC. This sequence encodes CASSWGLAGADEQFF.

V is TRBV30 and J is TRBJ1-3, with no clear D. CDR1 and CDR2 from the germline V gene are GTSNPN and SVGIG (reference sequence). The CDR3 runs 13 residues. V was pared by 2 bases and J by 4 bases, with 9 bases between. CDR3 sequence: CAWSNPGGNTIYF. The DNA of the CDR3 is TGTGCCTGGAGTAACCCCGGGGGAAACACCATATATTTT.

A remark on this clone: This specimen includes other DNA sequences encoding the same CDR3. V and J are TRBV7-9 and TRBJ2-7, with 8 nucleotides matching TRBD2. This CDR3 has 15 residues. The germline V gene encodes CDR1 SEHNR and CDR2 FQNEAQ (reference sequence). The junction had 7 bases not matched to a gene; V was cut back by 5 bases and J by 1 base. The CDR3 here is CASSPGGGRSYEQYF. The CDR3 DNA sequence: TGTGCCAGCAGCCCCGGGGGGGGTCGTTCCTACGAGCAGTACTTC.

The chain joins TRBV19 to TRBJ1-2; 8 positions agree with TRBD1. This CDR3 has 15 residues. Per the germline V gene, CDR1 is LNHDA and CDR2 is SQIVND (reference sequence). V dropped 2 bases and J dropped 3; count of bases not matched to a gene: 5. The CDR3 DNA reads TGTGCCAGTAGTATACAGGGGGCGGGAGACTATGGCTACACCTTC. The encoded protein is CASSIQGAGDYGYTF.

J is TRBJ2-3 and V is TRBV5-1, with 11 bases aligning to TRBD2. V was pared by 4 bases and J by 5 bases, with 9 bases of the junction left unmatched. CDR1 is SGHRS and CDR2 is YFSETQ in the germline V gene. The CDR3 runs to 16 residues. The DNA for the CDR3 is TGCGCCAGCAGCGTCCGACTAGCGGGATTAGTAGATACGCAGTATTTT. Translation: CASSVRLAGLVDTQYF.

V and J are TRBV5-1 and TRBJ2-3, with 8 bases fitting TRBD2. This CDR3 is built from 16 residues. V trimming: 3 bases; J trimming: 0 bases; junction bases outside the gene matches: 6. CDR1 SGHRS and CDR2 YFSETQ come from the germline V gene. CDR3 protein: CASSSGVAGSTDTQYF. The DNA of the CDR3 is TGCGCCAGCAGCTCCGGGGTAGCGGGGAGCACAGATACGCAGTATTTT.

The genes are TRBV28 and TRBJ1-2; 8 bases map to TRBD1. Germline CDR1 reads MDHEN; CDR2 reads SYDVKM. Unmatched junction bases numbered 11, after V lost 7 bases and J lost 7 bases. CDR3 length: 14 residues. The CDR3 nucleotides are TGTGCCAGCACCCCAGGGGGCGGATATAGTGGCTACACCTTC. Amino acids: CASTPGGGYSGYTF.